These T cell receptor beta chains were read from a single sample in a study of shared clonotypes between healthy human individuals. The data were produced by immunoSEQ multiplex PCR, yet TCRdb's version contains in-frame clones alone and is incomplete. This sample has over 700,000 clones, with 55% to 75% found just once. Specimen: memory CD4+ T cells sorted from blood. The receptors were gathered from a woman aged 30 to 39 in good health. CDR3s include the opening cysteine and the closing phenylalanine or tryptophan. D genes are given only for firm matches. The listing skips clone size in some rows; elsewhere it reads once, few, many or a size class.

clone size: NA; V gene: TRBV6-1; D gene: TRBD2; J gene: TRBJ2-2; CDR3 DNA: TGTGCCAGCAATGTGGCGGGAGCCGGGGAGCTGTTTTTT; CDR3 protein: CASNVAGAGELFF
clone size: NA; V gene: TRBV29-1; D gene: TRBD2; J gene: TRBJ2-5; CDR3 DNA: TGCAGCGCACCCGAAGCGGGAGGAGCCTGGGAGACCCAGTACTTC; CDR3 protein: CSAPEAGGAWETQYF
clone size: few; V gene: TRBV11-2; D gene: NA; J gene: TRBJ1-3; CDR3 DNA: TGTGCCAGCAGCCCCGCCCAGGGATCTGGAAACACCATATATTTT; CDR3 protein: CASSPAQGSGNTIYF
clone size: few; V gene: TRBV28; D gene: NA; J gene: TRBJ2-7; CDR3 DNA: TGTGCCAGCAGTTTAGTGGTAGGCCACGAGCAGTACTTC; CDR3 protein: CASSLVVGHEQYF
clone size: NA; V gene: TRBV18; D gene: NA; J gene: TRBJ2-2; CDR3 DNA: TGTGCCAGCTCACCGCCCGGGGACACCGGGGAGCTGTTTTTT; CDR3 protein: CASSPPGDTGELFF
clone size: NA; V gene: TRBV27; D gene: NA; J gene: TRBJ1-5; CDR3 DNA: TGTGCCAGCAGTCCCCAGGGGTGGGGGGAGCAGCCCCAGCATTTT; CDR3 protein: CASSPQGWGEQPQHF
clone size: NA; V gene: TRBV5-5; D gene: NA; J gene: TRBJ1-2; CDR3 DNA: TGTGCCAGCAGCCATGGACCGGAAAAAGGGGACACCTTC; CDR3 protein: CASSHGPEKGDTF
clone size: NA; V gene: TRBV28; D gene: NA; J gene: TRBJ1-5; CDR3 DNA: TGTGCCAGCAGAAACAATAATCAGCCCCAGCATTTT; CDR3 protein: CASRNNNQPQHF
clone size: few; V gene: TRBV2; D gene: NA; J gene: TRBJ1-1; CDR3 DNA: TGTGCCAGCAGTCAGGACGGATCGAACACTGAAGCTTTCTTT; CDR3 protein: CASSQDGSNTEAFF
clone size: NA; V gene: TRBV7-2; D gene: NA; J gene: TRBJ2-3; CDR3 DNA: TGTGCCAGCAGCTTTAACGGGGGCAGCACAGATACGCAGTATTTT; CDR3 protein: CASSFNGGSTDTQYF
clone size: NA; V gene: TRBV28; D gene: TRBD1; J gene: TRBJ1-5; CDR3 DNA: TGTGCCAGCAGTTGGAGAGACAGGGCGAGCAATCAGCCCCAGCATTTT; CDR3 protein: CASSWRDRASNQPQHF
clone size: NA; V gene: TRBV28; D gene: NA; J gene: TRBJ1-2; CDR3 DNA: TGTGCCACCACTGTTGGGGCGCGAGGCTACACCTTC; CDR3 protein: CATTVGARGYTF
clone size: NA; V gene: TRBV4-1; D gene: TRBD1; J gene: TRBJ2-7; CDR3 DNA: TGCGCCAGCAGCCAAGATGTAGGGACAGGGGATCCCGACGAGCAGTACTTC; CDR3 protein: CASSQDVGTGDPDEQYF
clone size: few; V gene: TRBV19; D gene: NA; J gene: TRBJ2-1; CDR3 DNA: TGTGCCAGTAGTCCAGGACACTATGAGCAGTTCTTC; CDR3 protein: CASSPGHYEQFF
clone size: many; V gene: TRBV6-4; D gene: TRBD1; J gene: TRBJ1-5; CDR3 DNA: TGTGCCAGCGGATACAGGGGGCAGCCCCAGCATTTT; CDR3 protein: CASGYRGQPQHF
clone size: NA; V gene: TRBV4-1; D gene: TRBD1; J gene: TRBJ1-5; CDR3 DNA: TGCGCCAGCAGCCAAGGATCGACAGGGCCAAATCAGCCCCAGCATTTT; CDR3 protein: CASSQGSTGPNQPQHF
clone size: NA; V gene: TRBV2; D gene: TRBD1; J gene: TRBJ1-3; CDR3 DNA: TGTGCCAGCAACAGGGGACAGGCCGGTGGAAACACCATATATTTT; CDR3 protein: CASNRGQAGGNTIYF
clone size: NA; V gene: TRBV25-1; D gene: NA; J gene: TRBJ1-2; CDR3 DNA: TGTGCCAGCAGTGAGGCCAGACAGAGGGGCTACACCTTC; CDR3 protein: CASSEARQRGYTF
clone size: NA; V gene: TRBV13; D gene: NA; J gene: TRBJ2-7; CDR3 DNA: TGCGCCAGCAGCCAAGGGGCGCAATACACCTACGAGCAGTACTTC; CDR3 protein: CASSQGAQYTYEQYF
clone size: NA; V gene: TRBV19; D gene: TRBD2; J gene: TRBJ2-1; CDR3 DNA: TGTGCCAGTAGTATAGATGGGGCGGGAGCGTCCTACAATGAGCAGTTCTTC; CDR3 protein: CASSIDGAGASYNEQFF
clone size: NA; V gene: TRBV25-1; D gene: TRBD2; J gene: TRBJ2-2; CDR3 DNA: TGTGCCAGCAGGGATAGCGGGAGCCAGAACACCGGGGAGCTGTTTTTT; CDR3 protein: CASRDSGSQNTGELFF
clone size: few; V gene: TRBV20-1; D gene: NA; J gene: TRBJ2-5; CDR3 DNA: TGCAGTGCAAAGGGGCCGGGCGGGCAGTACTTC; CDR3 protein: CSAKGPGGQYF
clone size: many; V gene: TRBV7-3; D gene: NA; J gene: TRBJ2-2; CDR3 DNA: TGTGCCAGCAGCCAATGGGGGTTGGGGTACACCGGGGAGCTGTTTTTT; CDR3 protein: CASSQWGLGYTGELFF
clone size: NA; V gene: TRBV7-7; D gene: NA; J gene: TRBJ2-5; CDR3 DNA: TGTGCCAGCAGCCTAGAAACCAGCGGGACCCAGTACTTC; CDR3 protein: CASSLETSGTQYF
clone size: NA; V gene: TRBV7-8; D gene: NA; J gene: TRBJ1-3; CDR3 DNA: TGTGCCAGCAGCTTAGTGTCCGACGGAAACACCATATATTTT; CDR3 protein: CASSLVSDGNTIYF
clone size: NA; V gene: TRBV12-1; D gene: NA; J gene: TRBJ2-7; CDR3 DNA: TGTGCCAGCAGCTTTGCGCTAGCGGGAGTAAACGAGCAGTACTTC; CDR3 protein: CASSFALAGVNEQYF
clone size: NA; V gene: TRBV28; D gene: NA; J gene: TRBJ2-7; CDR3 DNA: TGTGCCAGCAGTTTAAAGGGGAGCTCCTACGAGCAGTACTTC; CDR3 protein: CASSLKGSSYEQYF
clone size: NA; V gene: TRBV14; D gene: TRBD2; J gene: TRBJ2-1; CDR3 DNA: TGTGCCAGCAGACCCACCGGGACTAGTTCCTCCGAGCAGTTCTTC; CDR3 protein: CASRPTGTSSSEQFF
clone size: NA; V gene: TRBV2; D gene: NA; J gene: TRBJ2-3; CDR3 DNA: TGTGCCAGCAGTGAGGGGTCCGACAGAATGGCAGATACGCAGTATTTT; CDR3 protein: CASSEGSDRMADTQYF
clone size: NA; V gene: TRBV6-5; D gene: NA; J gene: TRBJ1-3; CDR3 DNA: TGTGCCAGCAGTACAGCGATTCATCCCACCATATATTTT; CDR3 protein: CASSTAIHPTIYF
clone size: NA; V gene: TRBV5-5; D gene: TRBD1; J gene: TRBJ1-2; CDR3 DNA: TGTGCCAGCAGTTTCCAACAGGGGCATGGCTACACCTTC; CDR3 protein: CASSFQQGHGYTF
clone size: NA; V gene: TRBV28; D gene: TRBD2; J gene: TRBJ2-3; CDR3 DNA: TGTGCCAGCAGTTTATGGGCGGGAGGGAGCACAGATACGCAGTATTTT; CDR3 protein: CASSLWAGGSTDTQYF
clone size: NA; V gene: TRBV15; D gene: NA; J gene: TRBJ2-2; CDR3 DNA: TGTGCCACCAGCAGAGCTGGCCCCACCGGGGAGCTGTTTTTT; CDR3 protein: CATSRAGPTGELFF
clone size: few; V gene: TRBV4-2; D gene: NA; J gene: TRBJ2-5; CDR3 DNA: TGTGCCAGCAGCCACCACGACAGCCAAGAGACCCAGTACTTC; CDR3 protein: CASSHHDSQETQYF
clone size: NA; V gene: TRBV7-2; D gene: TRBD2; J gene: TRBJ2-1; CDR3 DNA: TGTGCCAGCAGCCTATTAGCGGGGGACTACAATGAGCAGTTCTTC; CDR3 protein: CASSLLAGDYNEQFF
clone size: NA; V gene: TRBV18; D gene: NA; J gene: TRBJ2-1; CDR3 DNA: TGTGCCAGCTCACCACAGGGGATCGATGAGCAGTTCTTC; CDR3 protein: CASSPQGIDEQFF
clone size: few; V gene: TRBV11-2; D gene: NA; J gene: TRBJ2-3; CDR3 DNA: TGTGCCAGCAGCTTTGACGGCGATACGCAGTATTTT; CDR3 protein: CASSFDGDTQYF
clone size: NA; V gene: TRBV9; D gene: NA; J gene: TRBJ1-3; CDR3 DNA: TGTGCCAGCAGCGTCTCTGGAAACACCATATATTTT; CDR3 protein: CASSVSGNTIYF
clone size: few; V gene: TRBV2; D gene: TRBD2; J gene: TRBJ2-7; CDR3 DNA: TGTGCCAGCAGTGAAGCTAGCGGGAGGATTTACTACGAGCAGTACTTC; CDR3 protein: CASSEASGRIYYEQYF